This entry features one T cell receptor (beta chain) sequence. Its specificity is unknown. V lost 1 base to trimming and J lost 3 bases, with 18 bases between them. The germline V gene encodes CDR1 LGHDT and CDR2 YNNKEL (reference sequence). The CDR3 consists of 17 residues. The beta constant-region primer was an equimolar mix of two oligonucleotides covering TRBC1 and TRBC2. Nested alpha and beta constant-region primers with the SP2 primer drove four PCR rounds on ligated cDNA. The cDNA 3' end received a ligated single-stranded oligonucleotide carrying the SP2 primer and a 12-nucleotide UMI. TCRdb itself ran the UMI-ligation and nested PCR reads through MiXCR, one entry per CDR3 protein. The sample carries 95,000 to 150,000 distinct CDR3 sequences, 30% to 45% recorded once. The entry originates in a study of naive and memory T cell subsets. Study outcomes and limitations: A clonotype means one alpha or beta sequence, not an alpha/beta pair.

CD4+ T cell IFNgamma after overnight CMV lysate exposure gave donor CMV status. Cells stained for CD3, CD4, CD8, CD45RA and CD27 were sorted into four subsets. Sequencing was carried out using central memory CD4+ T cells from blood. The clonotype comes from a human donor in good health. The chain uses TRBV3-1 and TRBJ2-5, with TRBD1 as a possible D gene (6 bases). For the CDR3, the DNA is TGTGCCAGCAGCCAAGGCAGCAGTCGGCCAGGGGAAGAGACCCAGTACTTC. This codes for CASSQGSSRPGEETQYF.